This T cell receptor beta chain was observed in a study of CD8 T cells in Susac syndrome. Study conclusions and caveats: Individuals included in the TCR sequencing and HLA analysis were acknowledged by the study to be relatively few in number.

A single count supports this clonotype. Its antigen is not identified. Through negative isolation, CD4+ and CD8+ T cells were obtained, while TEMRA cells were enriched using FACS. Germline V gene lookup returns CDR1 MNHEY and CDR2 SMNVEV (reference sequence). V dropped 7 bases and J dropped 0 bases, with 16 bases sitting between them. The CDR3 contains 16 residues. Random hexamers primed reverse transcription of about 0.5 to 1 ug RNA. Amplification of TCR beta CDR3 used immunoSEQ multiplex PCR across 54 Vbeta and 13 Jbeta. TCRdb used MiXCR to reprocess the immunoSEQ multiplex PCR reads, holding one entry per CDR3 protein. This sample has over 100,000 distinct CDR3 sequences, with 96% found just once.

J is TRBJ1-5 and V is TRBV27; possibly TRBD1 for D (5 bases). The sample was CD4+ T cells from PBMCs. The clonotype comes from a human donor in good health. The DNA for the CDR3 is TGTGCCAGCAAGGGGTTCGGGCGTTCTAGCAATCAGCCCCAGCATTTT. As protein: CASKGFGRSSNQPQHF.